Shown below are 8 T cell receptor beta chains from a single sample sequenced in a study of shared clonotypes between healthy human individuals (dated by TCRdb to 2019 to 2021). The receptor library was made with the immunoSEQ multiplex PCR assay. As stored in TCRdb, this immuneACCESS dataset retains in-frame rearrangements with V and J assigned. A fraction of the clones does not appear; measured against another copy, unresolved V genes explain less than half of the discrepancy, and the remainder lacks a known reason. This sample gives 740,000 or so clones in total; around 73% of them show up just once. Around 2% of the sample goes to the ten largest clones. Sequencing input: memory CD4+ T cells sorted from blood. In the paper's terms, the cell subset or site label means: CD45RA-negative fraction. These receptors originate from a woman aged 30 to 39 in good health.

This clone appeared a single time. The CDR3 spells CASSLGGQGVDEQYF. The DNA of the CDR3 is TGTGCCAGCAGCTTGGGCGGACAGGGAGTCGACGAGCAGTACTTC. The genes are TRBV5-4 and TRBJ2-7; the match to TRBD1 covers 8 bases. V lost 0 bases, J lost 5 bases, and 7 bases stayed unmatched. The CDR3 has 15 amino acids. Germline CDR1 is SGHNT and CDR2 is YYREEE (reference sequence).

There are a few counts of this clone. The chain has TRBV2 and TRBJ1-5, with 8 bases identical to TRBD1. The CDR3 has 15 residues. With 1 base clipped from V and 4 bases from J, the junction kept 3 bases outside the gene matches. In germline, CDR1 is SNHLY, CDR2 FYNNEI. CDR3 DNA sequence: TGTGCCAGCAGTGAAGAAACAGGGGGGAATCAGCCCCAGCATTTT. Its protein product is CASSEETGGNQPQHF.

This clone has only one observation. CDR3 residues: CASSQGTGGQEQYF. The CDR3 DNA sequence: TGCGCCAGCAGCCAGGGGACAGGGGGTCAGGAGCAGTACTTC. The V and J genes are TRBV5-1 and TRBJ2-5; 11 bases agree with TRBD1. This CDR3 has 14 residues. V was pared by 4 bases and J by 11 bases, with 10 bases of the junction left unmatched. The germline V gene has CDR1 SGHRS and CDR2 YFSETQ.

This chain joins TRBV6-6 and TRBJ1-1; 7 bases match TRBD1. V lost 5 bases to trimming and J lost 2 bases; unmatched junction nucleotides: 8. Germline CDR1 and CDR2: MNHNY and SVGAGI (reference sequence). The length of the CDR3 is 15 residues. The CDR3 loop reads CASSRDTGVNTEAFF. CDR3 nucleotides: TGTGCCAGCAGTAGGGATACAGGGGTCAACACTGAAGCTTTCTTT.

Note on this clone: Distinct nucleotide sequences in the sample also encode this CDR3. The V and J genes are TRBV5-1 and TRBJ2-2; 7 bases map to TRBD1. With 4 bases clipped from V and 3 bases from J, the junction kept 6 bases outside the gene matches. The CDR3 is 15 amino acids. Germline assignment: CDR1 SGHRS and CDR2 YFSETQ. CDR3: CASSLGDRDTGELFF. CDR3 DNA sequence: TGCGCCAGCAGCCTGGGGGACAGAGACACCGGGGAGCTGTTTTTT.

The gene calls are TRBV7-9 and TRBJ1-5, with D perhaps matching TRBD1 (6 bases). The V end was cut by 4 bases, the J end by 5 bases, with 15 bases between. Germline V gene sequence: CDR1 SEHNR, CDR2 FQNEAQ (reference sequence). CDR3 length equals 15 residues. CDR3 loop: CASSSSGRGDQPQHF. In DNA, the CDR3 is TGTGCCAGCAGCTCGTCAGGGAGGGGGGATCAGCCCCAGCATTTT. The full variable domain, completed using reference TRBV7-9 and TRBJ1-5, is DTGVSQNPRHKITKRGQNVTFRCDPISEHNRLYWYRQTLGQGPEFLTYFQNEAQLEKSRLLSDRFSAERPKGSFSTLEIQRTEQGDSAMYLCASSSSGRGDQPQHFGDGTRLSIL.

In its sample, this clone was seen once. The chain links TRBV11-2 to TRBJ2-3, with D uncertain. V shed 2 bases and J shed 0 bases, with 6 bases lying between them. The CDR3 is 14 amino acids. The germline CDR1 and CDR2 sequences are SGHAT and FQNNGV. The CDR3: CASSLLASTDTQYF. Written as DNA, the CDR3 is TGTGCCAGCAGCTTATTGGCAAGCACAGATACGCAGTATTTT.

This sequence joins TRBV18 and TRBJ2-5; D remains unclear. Germline V lookup: CDR1 KGHSH, CDR2 LQKENI. Trimming cost V 5 bases and J 2 bases, with 9 bases left between them. This CDR3 spans 13 amino acids. For the CDR3, the DNA is TGTGCCAGCTCAGTCCAGTCGCAAGAGACCCAGTACTTC. It encodes CASSVQSQETQYF.